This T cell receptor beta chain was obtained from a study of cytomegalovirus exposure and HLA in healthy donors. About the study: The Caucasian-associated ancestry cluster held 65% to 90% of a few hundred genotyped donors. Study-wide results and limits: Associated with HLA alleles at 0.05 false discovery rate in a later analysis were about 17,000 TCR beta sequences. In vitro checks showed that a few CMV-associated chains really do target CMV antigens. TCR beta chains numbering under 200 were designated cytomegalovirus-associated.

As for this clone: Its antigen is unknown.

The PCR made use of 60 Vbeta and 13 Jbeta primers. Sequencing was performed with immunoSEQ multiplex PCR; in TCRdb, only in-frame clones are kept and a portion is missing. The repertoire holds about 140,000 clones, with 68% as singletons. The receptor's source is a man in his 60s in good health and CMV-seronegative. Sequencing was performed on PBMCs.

CDR3 DNA: TGTGCCAGCAGTTCCTCGGGGGGAGGGAACACCGGGGAGCTGTTTTTT. Amino acid sequence: CASSSSGGGNTGELFF. The rearrangement joins TRBV7-3 to TRBJ2-2; TRBD2 matches at 7 bases. CDR3 length: 16 residues. In germline, CDR1 is SGHTA, CDR2 FQGTGA. With 6 bases clipped from V and 1 base from J, the junction kept 8 bases outside the gene matches.